This T cell receptor beta chain was found in a study of T cell responses to AZD1222 COVID-19 vaccine. Broader study findings: An increase in Spike-specific TCR breadth and depth was observed after two AZD1222 doses.

Clones were sequenced by immunoSEQ multiplex PCR, and TCRdb holds only the in-frame ones, with some missing. The table shows roughly 30,000 clones, with about four fifths occurring only once. Germline V gives CDR1 WSHSY, CDR2 SAAADI. CDR3 length: 13 amino acids. Trimming cost V 1 base and J 1 base, with 5 bases left between them. Of note for this clone: What it binds is unknown.

This chain connects TRBV10-2 to TRBJ2-7; D not resolved. This sequence originates from an adult who received the AZD1222 COVID-19 vaccine. The specimen was peripheral blood, collected 28 days after the second AZD1222 dose. CDR3 nucleotides: TGCGCCAGCAGTGAGTTACCGTCCTACGAGCAGTACTTC. It encodes CASSELPSYEQYF.